Below are 8 T cell receptor beta chains sequenced from a single sample in a study of blood T cell repertoires in COVID-19. Here immunoSEQ multiplex PCR was the method, and the copy in TCRdb shows in-frame clones only, minus some. The sample carries 55,000 or so clones, roughly 85% recorded once. Source material: peripheral blood. The source of these receptors is a human donor in a cohort sampled during active COVID-19.

This clone was observed a single time. The rearrangement links TRBV18 to TRBJ1-2, with 7 positions matching TRBD1. V lost 6 bases, J lost 3 bases, and 13 bases stayed unmatched. Germline V lookup: CDR1 KGHSH, CDR2 LQKENI. The CDR3 covers 16 residues. The CDR3 region has the DNA TGTGCCAGCTCCAACCGACAGGGAAAGGGGGACTATGGCTACACCTTC. This codes for CASSNRQGKGDYGYTF.

The CDR3 region has the DNA TGTGCCAGCAGCTTAGCGTCTAGCGGGAGCTCCTACAATGAGCAGTTCTTC. It translates to CASSLASSGSSYNEQFF. The chain has TRBV7-9 and TRBJ2-1, with 10 nucleotides matching TRBD2. This CDR3 comprises 17 residues. The germline V gene encodes CDR1 SEHNR and CDR2 FQNEAQ (reference sequence). The V and J ends lost 0 bases and 0 bases, in that order; junction bases with no gene match: 2. Together with reference TRBV7-9 and TRBJ2-1, the CDR3 gives the full variable domain: DTGVSQNPRHKITKRGQNVTFRCDPISEHNRLYWYRQTLGQGPEFLTYFQNEAQLEKSRLLSDRFSAERPKGSFSTLEIQRTEQGDSAMYLCASSLASSGSSYNEQFFGPGTRLTVL.

This chain connects TRBV4-3 to TRBJ2-1; 10 nucleotides match TRBD1. The CDR3 is made up of 16 amino acids. The junction had 5 bases not matched to a gene; V was cut back by 0 bases and J by 6 bases. Per germline, CDR1 LGHNA and CDR2 YSLEER. The CDR3 sequence is CASSQDGTGVGNEQFF. As DNA, the CDR3 is TGCGCCAGCAGCCAAGATGGGACAGGGGTAGGCAATGAGCAGTTCTTC.

The V gene is TRBV4-3, the J gene TRBJ1-2, with 10 nucleotides matching TRBD1. The germline V gene has CDR1 LGHNA and CDR2 YSLEER. The CDR3 consists of 14 residues. V dropped 0 bases and J dropped 12; count of bases not matched to a gene: 7. CDR3 nucleotide sequence: TGCGCCAGCAGCCAAGACCCCGGGACAGGGGAACACACCTTC. Amino acids: CASSQDPGTGEHTF.

The chain is built from TRBV18 and TRBJ1-2; maybe TRBD1 (5 bases). The ends were cut back, 1 base at V and 6 bases at J, with 15 bases in the middle. The germline V gene has CDR1 KGHSH and CDR2 LQKENI. The CDR3 length is 15 residues. DNA of the CDR3: TGTGCCAGCTCACCACGAGACCCCGCAGGGCATGGCTACACCTTC. Protein: CASSPRDPAGHGYTF.

The chain carries TRBV6-2 or TRBV6-3 and TRBJ1-4, with D possibly TRBD1 on 6 matching bases. The CDR3 covers 12 residues. Germline assignment: CDR1 MNHEY and CDR2 SVGEGT. V was trimmed by 5 bases and J by 7 bases, leaving 8 bases between them. In nucleotides, the CDR3 is TGTGCCAGCAGTACCAGGGGTGAAAAACTGTTTTTT. Translating it yields CASSTRGEKLFF.

The V and J genes are TRBV24-1 and TRBJ2-3; D gene unclear. The CDR3 loop spans 15 amino acids. V was clipped by 0 bases and J by 1 base, with 7 bases between them. CDR1 KGHDR and CDR2 SFDVKD come from the germline V gene. CDR3 sequence: CATSDLTQGTDTQYF. CDR3 sequence (DNA): TGTGCCACCAGTGATTTGACCCAGGGCACAGATACGCAGTATTTT.

This sequence joins TRBV7-3 and TRBJ2-7, with TRBD1 identical over 7 bases. The V segment lost 0 bases and the J segment 2 bases; nucleotides outside the gene matches: 1. The length of the CDR3 is 14 residues. CDR1 SGHTA and CDR2 FQGTGA come from the germline V gene. The chain's CDR3 is CASSLTGQTYEQYF. CDR3 coding DNA: TGTGCCAGCAGCTTAACGGGACAGACCTACGAGCAGTACTTC.